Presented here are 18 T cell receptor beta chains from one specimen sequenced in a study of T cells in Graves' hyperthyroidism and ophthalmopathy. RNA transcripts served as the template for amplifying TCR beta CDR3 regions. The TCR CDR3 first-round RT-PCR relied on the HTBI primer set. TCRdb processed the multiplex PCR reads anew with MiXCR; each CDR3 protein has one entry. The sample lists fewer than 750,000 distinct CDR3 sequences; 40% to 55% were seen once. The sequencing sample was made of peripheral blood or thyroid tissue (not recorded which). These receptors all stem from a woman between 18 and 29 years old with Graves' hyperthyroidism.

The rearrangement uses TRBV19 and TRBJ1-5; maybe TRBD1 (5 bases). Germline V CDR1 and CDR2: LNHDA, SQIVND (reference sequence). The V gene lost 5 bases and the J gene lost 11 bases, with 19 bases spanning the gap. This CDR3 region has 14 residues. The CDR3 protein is CASSVSGAQETQHF. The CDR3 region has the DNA TGTGCCAGTAGTGTCAGCGGGGCTCAAGAGACCCAGCATTTT.

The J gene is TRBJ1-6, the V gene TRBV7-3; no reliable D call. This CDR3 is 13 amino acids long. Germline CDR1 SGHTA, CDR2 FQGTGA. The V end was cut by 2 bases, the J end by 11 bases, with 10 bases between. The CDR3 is CASSLGGGTPLHF. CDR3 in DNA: TGTGCCAGCAGCTTAGGAGGCGGGACACCCCTCCACTTT.

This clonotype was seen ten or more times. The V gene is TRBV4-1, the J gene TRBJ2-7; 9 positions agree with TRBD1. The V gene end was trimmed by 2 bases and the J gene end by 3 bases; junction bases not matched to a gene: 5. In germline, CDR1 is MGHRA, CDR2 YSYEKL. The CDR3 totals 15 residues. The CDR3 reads CASSQTGTGYYEQYF. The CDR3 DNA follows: TGCGCCAGCAGCCAAACCGGGACAGGGTACTACGAGCAGTACTTC.

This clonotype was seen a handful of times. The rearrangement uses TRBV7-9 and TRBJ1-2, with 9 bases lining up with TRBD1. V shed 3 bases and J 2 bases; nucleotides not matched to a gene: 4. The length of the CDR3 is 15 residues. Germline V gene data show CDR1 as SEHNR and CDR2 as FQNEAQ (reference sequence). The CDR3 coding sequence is TGTGCCAGCAGCTTCGGGACAGGGATCAACTATGGCTACACCTTC. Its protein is CASSFGTGINYGYTF.

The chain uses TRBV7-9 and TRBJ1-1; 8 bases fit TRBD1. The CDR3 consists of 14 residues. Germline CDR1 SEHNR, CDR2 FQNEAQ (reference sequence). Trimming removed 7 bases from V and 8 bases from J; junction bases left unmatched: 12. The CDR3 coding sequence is TGTGCCAGCACGACAGGGGACCGACTAAACGAAGCTTTCTTT. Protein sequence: CASTTGDRLNEAFF.

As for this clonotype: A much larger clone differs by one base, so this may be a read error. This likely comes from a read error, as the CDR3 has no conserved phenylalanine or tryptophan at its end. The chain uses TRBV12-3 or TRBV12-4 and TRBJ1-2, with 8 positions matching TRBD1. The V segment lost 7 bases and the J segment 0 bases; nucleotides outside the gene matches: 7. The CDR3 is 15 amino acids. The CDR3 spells CASKAGGIANYGYTS. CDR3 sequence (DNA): TGTGCCAGCAAGGCAGGGGGCATAGCTAACTATGGCTACACCTCC.

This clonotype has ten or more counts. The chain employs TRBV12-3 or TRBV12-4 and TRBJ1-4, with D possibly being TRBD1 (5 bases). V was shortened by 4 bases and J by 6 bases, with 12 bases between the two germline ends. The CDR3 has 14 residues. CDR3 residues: CASSSRGGDEKLFF. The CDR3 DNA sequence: TGTGCCAGCAGTTCCCGTGGAGGGGATGAAAAACTGTTTTTT.

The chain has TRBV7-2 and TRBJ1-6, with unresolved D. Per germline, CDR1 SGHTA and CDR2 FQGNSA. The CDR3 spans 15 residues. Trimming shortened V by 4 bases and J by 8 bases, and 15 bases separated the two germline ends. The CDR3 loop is CASSSRNKVDSPLHF. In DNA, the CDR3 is TGTGCCAGCAGCTCACGTAACAAGGTGGATTCACCCCTCCACTTT.

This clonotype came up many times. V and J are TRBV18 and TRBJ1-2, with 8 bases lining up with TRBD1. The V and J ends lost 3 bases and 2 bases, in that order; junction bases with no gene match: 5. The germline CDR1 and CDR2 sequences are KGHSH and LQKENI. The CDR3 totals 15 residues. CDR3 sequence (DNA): TGTGCCAGCTCACCCCTCGACAGGGGAAACTATGGCTACACCTTC. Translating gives CASSPLDRGNYGYTF.

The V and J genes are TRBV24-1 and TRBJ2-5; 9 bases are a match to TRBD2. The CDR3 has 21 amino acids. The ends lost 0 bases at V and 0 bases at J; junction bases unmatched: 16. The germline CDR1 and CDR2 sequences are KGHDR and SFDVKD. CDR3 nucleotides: TGTGCCACCAGTGATTTGCGATTAGGGACTGGCGGGAGGGCCTACCAAGAGACCCAGTACTTC. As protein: CATSDLRLGTGGRAYQETQYF.

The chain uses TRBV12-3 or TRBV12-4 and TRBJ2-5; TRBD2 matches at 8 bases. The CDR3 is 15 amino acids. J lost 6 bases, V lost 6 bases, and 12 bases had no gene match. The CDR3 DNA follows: TGTGCCAGCAGCTCGCGAGCGGGAGATGTAAAGACCCAGTACTTC. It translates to CASSSRAGDVKTQYF.

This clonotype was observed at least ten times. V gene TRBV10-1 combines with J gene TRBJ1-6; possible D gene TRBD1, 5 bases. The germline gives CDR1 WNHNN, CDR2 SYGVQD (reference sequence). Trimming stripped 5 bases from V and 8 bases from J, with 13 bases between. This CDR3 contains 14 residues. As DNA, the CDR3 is TGCGCCAGCAGTCCTGGGGGTATTGATTCACCCCTCCACTTT. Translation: CASSPGGIDSPLHF.

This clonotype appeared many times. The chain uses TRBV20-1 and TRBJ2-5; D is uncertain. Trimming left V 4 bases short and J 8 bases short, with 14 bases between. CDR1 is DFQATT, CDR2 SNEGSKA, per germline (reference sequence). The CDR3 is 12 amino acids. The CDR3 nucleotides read TGCAGTGCTACACCGGAACCGGGCACCCAGTACTTC. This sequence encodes CSATPEPGTQYF.

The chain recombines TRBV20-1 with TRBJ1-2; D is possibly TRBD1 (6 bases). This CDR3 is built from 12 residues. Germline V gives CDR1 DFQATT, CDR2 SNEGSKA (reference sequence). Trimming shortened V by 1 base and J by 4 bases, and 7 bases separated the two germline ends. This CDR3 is CSARVQGYGYTF. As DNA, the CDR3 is TGCAGTGCTAGAGTACAGGGCTATGGCTACACCTTC.

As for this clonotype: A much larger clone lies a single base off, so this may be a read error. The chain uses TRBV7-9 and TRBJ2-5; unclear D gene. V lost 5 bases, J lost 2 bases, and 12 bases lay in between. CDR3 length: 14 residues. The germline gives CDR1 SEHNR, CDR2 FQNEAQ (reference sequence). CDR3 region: CASSPQTYQETQYF. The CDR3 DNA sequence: TGTGCCAGCAGCCCGCAGACATATCAAGAGACCCAGTACTTC.

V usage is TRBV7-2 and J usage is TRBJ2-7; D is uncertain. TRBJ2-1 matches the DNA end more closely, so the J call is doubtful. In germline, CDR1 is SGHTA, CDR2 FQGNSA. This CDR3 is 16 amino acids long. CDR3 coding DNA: TGTGCCAGCAGCCCGATATTCATTCGCTCCTACAATGAGCAGTTCTTC. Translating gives CASSPIFIRSYNEQFF.

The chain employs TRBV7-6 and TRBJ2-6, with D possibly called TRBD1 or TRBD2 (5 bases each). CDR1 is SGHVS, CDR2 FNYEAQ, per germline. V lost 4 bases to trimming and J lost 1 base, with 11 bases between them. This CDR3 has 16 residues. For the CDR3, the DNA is TGTGCCAGCAGCTCTTGGGGGACGTCTGGGGCCAACGTCCTGACTTTC. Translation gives CASSSWGTSGANVLTF.

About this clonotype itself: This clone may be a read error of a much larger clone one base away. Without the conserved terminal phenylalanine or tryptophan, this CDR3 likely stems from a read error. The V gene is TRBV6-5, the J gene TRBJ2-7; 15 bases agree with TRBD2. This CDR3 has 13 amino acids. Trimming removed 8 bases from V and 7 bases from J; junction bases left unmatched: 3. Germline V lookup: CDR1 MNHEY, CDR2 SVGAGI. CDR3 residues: CASGLAGGGEQYL. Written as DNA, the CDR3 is TGTGCCAGCGGACTAGCGGGAGGGGGAGAGCAGTACCTC.